This note documents a single T cell receptor beta chain sequence. Its antigen is unknown. The sample carries other DNA sequences with the same CDR3. The record originates from a study of chemoradiotherapy in HPV16-positive cancers. Study details: Candidate HPV-specific T-cell clones and common TCR motifs came from functional assays in two HPV16-positive patients. Overall study results and limits: Functional assays defining HPV-specific T cells used only a couple of HPV16-positive patients. During treatment, candidate HPV-specific clones and E7-related motifs expanded in tumor.

CDR1 is SNHLY and CDR2 is FYNNEI in the germline V gene. Germline trimming cut 5 bases from V and 3 bases from J; bases unmatched to any gene: 4. The CDR3 has 14 amino acids. Sequencing was performed with immunoSEQ multiplex PCR; in TCRdb, only in-frame clones are kept and a portion is missing. Of roughly 13,000 clones in the sample, 60% to 75% were seen once. The chain recombines TRBV2 with TRBJ2-4; TRBD1 matches at 7 bases. The receptor comes from a human donor with HPV-associated anogenital cancer. Sampling was conducted from a patient who underwent chemoradiotherapy. The CDR3: CASSYRGFKNIQYF. The DNA of the CDR3 is TGTGCCAGCAGTTACAGGGGTTTCAAAAACATTCAGTACTTC. Full variable domain (rest looked up from reference TRBV2 and TRBJ2-4): EPEVTQTPSHQVTQMGQEVILRCVPISNHLYFYWYRQILGQKVEFLVSFYNNEISEKSEIFDDQFSVERPDGSNFTLKIRSTKLEDSAMYFCASSYRGFKNIQYFGAGTRLSVL.